The 21 T cell receptor beta chains in this list originate from one sample, sequenced in a study of cytomegalovirus exposure and HLA in healthy donors. Vbeta (60) and Jbeta (13) primers were used in the PCR. The table came from immunoSEQ multiplex PCR; TCRdb's copy has only in-frame clones and leaves some out. The table shows about 170,000 clones, with roughly 81% occurring only once. The sequenced sample consisted of PBMCs. Every receptor here comes from a man younger than 40 in good health and CMV-seropositive.

V is TRBV5-8 and J is TRBJ2-1; D uncertain. Germline values: CDR1 SGHTS, CDR2 YDEGEE. Trimming stripped 1 base from V and 9 bases from J, with 8 bases between. The CDR3 consists of 12 residues. Written as DNA, the CDR3 is TGTGCCAGCAGCTTGTACCCAGGTGAGCAGTTCTTC. This gives the protein CASSLYPGEQFF. Complete variable domain (other parts from reference TRBV5-8 and TRBJ2-1): EAGVTQSPTHLIKTRGQQATLRCSPISGHTSVYWYQQALGLGLQFLLWYDEGEERNRGNFPPRFSGRQFPNYSSELNVNALELEDSALYLCASSLYPGEQFFGPGTRLTVL.

The rearrangement uses TRBV7-3 and TRBJ2-1, with a weak D call TRBD2 (6 bases). Trimming took 3 bases from V and 9 from J, leaving 18 bases between them. Germline V gives CDR1 SGHTA, CDR2 FQGTGA. This CDR3 is built from 15 residues. The CDR3 protein is CASSFGVSGATEQFF. CDR3 DNA sequence: TGTGCCAGCAGCTTTGGAGTCTCGGGAGCCACTGAGCAGTTCTTC.

The chain uses TRBV27 and TRBJ2-1, with D tentatively TRBD1 (5 bases). The CDR3 loop spans 15 amino acids. With 2 bases removed from V and 0 bases from J, the gap between germline ends came to 8 bases. Germline-derived CDR1 and CDR2 are MNHEY and SMNVEV (reference sequence). The CDR3 reads CASSLTGSSYNEQFF. CDR3 bases: TGTGCCAGCAGTTTAACAGGTTCCTCCTACAATGAGCAGTTCTTC.

This chain links TRBV7-9 with TRBJ2-3; perhaps TRBD1 as D (5 bases). The CDR3 extends over 13 amino acids. In germline, CDR1 is SEHNR, CDR2 FQNEAQ (reference sequence). V was shortened by 5 bases and J by 7 bases, with 13 bases between the two germline ends. The CDR3 coding sequence is TGTGCCAGCAGCCCGACAGAGACGAATACGCAGTATTTT. Its translation is CASSPTETNTQYF. The variable domain in full, with the rest retrieved from reference TRBV7-9 and TRBJ2-3, is DTGVSQNPRHKITKRGQNVTFRCDPISEHNRLYWYRQTLGQGPEFLTYFQNEAQLEKSRLLSDRFSAERPKGSFSTLEIQRTEQGDSAMYLCASSPTETNTQYFGPGTRLTVL.

The chain links TRBV19 to TRBJ1-1; 8 nucleotides line up with TRBD1. Looked up from germline, CDR1 is LNHDA and CDR2 is SQIVND (reference sequence). CDR3 size: 15 residues. V gave up 4 bases and J gave up 1 base; unmatched junction bases: 5. CDR3: CASSNGDRWNTEAFF. The CDR3 DNA follows: TGTGCCAGTAGTAACGGGGACAGGTGGAACACTGAAGCTTTCTTT.

This chain connects TRBV19 to TRBJ2-5, with TRBD1 matching over 8 bases. After removal of 2 bases from V and 5 bases from J, the junction contained 13 bases not matched to a gene. CDR3 length: 17 residues. Germline V lookup: CDR1 LNHDA, CDR2 SQIVND (reference sequence). This chain's CDR3 is CASSIRQRQGRTETQYF. In DNA, the CDR3 is TGTGCCAGTAGTATAAGGCAGCGACAGGGGCGAACGGAGACCCAGTACTTC.

The chain couples TRBV5-4 to TRBJ2-5; TRBD2 matches at 13 bases. The DNA end is more similar to TRBJ2-7, so the J call may be wrong. CDR3 length: 17 residues. Germline CDR1 is SGHNT and CDR2 is YYREEE (reference sequence). CDR3 sequence (DNA): TGTGCCAGCAGCTTGGGACTAGCGGGAGGCCTTTCCTACGAGCAGTACTTC. Protein product: CASSLGLAGGLSYEQYF.

The V call is TRBV11-2, the J call TRBJ2-1, with D perhaps TRBD1 (6 bases). The CDR3 is made up of 12 amino acids. Per the germline V gene, CDR1 is SGHAT and CDR2 is FQNNGV. V lost 5 bases and J 9 bases, leaving 11 bases between the germline ends. Here the CDR3 DNA reads TGTGCCAGCAGCCTTATCAGGGGTGAGCAGTTCTTC. This sequence encodes CASSLIRGEQFF.

This clone came up a few times. The V and J genes are TRBV2 and TRBJ2-2; D unclear. Trimming shortened V by 10 bases and J by 6 bases, and 9 bases separated the two germline ends. CDR3 length: 11 residues. Germline CDR1 SNHLY, CDR2 FYNNEI. In nucleotides, the CDR3 is TGTGCCACGCTATCGGCCGGGGAGCTGTTTTTT. Translated, it gives CATLSAGELFF. The full variable domain, in which reference TRBV2 and TRBJ2-2 provide the parts outside the CDR3, is EPEVTQTPSHQVTQMGQEVILRCVPISNHLYFYWYRQILGQKVEFLVSFYNNEISEKSEIFDDQFSVERPDGSNFTLKIRSTKLEDSAMYFCATLSAGELFFGEGSRLTVL.

This clone came up a few times. The chain carries TRBV6-6 and TRBJ1-2; D not certain. CDR1 is MNHNY and CDR2 is SVGAGI in the germline V gene (reference sequence). V shed 6 bases and J shed 3 bases, with 17 bases lying between them. The CDR3 is 15 amino acids. CDR3 DNA sequence: TGTGCCAGCAGCTATCCTATCCGGTTGGACTATGGCTACACCTTC. As protein: CASSYPIRLDYGYTF.

This chain joins TRBV28 and TRBJ1-2, with unresolved D. The CDR3 length is 14 residues. V lost 4 bases, J lost 8 bases, and 17 bases lay in between. Germline V gene lookup returns CDR1 MDHEN and CDR2 SYDVKM. The CDR3 DNA sequence: TGTGCCAGCAGTTCCTCGCGGGGAAGTCGGGGCTACACCTTC. Translating gives CASSSSRGSRGYTF.

V gene TRBV19 combines with J gene TRBJ2-1, with 10 bases matching TRBD2. The ends lost 4 bases at V and 7 bases at J; junction bases unmatched: 10. The CDR3 runs 16 residues. The germline V gene encodes CDR1 LNHDA and CDR2 SQIVND (reference sequence). Written as DNA, the CDR3 is TGTGCCAGTAGTACCCTACTAGCGGGATTCGCGAATGAGCAGTTCTTC. Its protein product is CASSTLLAGFANEQFF.

Comment on this clone: One end of the junction fails to match germline, which may point to a read error. V is TRBV7-7 and J is TRBJ2-1; 8 nucleotides match TRBD1. Germline loops: CDR1 SSHAT, CDR2 FNYEAQ (reference sequence). The CDR3 contains 15 residues. The CDR3 loop reads CASSPSRTGINEQFF. DNA of the CDR3: TGTGCTAGCAGCCCATCAAGGACAGGGATCAATGAGCAGTTCTTC. The full variable domain, its missing parts supplied by reference TRBV7-7 and TRBJ2-1, is GAGVSQSPRYKVTKRGQDVTLRCDPISSHATLYWYQQALGQGPEFLTYFNYEAQPDKSGLPSDRFSAERPEGSISTLTIQRTEQRDSAMYRCASSPSRTGINEQFFGPGTRLTVL.

This clone was counted a single time. J is TRBJ2-3 and V is TRBV7-2, with 10 bases that match TRBD2. The CDR3 spans 16 residues. Germline assignment: CDR1 SGHTA and CDR2 FQGNSA. V gave up 4 bases and J gave up 2 bases; unmatched junction bases: 6. In nucleotides, the CDR3 is TGTGCCAGCAGCTCCGGACTAGCGGCCGACACAGATACGCAGTATTTT. Encoded protein: CASSSGLAADTDTQYF.

A few counts support this clone. This CDR3 reads CASSLALRGPEQFF. The DNA for the CDR3 is TGTGCCAGCAGCCTCGCGCTGCGGGGGCCCGAGCAGTTCTTC. V usage is TRBV14 and J usage is TRBJ2-1; D perhaps matches TRBD2 (7 bases). The V gene lost 4 bases and the J gene lost 10 bases, with 17 bases spanning the gap. The CDR3 is 14 amino acids. The germline CDR1 and CDR2 sequences are SGHDN and FVKESK.

The chain links TRBV11-3 to TRBJ1-2; D is possibly TRBD1 (6 bases). The germline V and J ends were trimmed by 1 base and 7 bases, with 16 bases remaining between them. Germline V CDR1 and CDR2: SGHNT, YENEEA. The CDR3 is made up of 15 amino acids. CDR3 amino acids: CASSLATNREAGYTF. CDR3 bases: TGTGCCAGCAGCTTAGCCACAAACAGGGAAGCTGGCTACACCTTC.

About this clone itself: Mismatch with germline at one junction end may stem from a read error. V is TRBV7-9 and J is TRBJ1-2; D is perhaps TRBD1 (6 bases). The CDR3 contains 16 residues. Germline loops: CDR1 SEHNR, CDR2 FQNEAQ (reference sequence). The CDR3 loop reads CSSSSEGGIKGYGYTF. CDR3 DNA sequence: TGTTCCAGCAGCTCAGAGGGGGGGATAAAAGGCTATGGCTACACCTTC.

The chain joins TRBV9 to TRBJ2-7, with 7 bases fitting TRBD2. Germline values: CDR1 SGDLS, CDR2 YYNGEE. Losses at the gene ends were 0 bases for V and 5 bases for J; bases not matched to a gene: 8. This CDR3 has 15 residues. The CDR3: CASSVGAGLGNEQYF. The CDR3 DNA reads as TGTGCCAGCAGCGTAGGAGCGGGGCTCGGAAACGAGCAGTACTTC. Supplemented by reference TRBV9 and TRBJ2-7, the full variable domain reads DSGVTQTPKHLITATGQRVTLRCSPRSGDLSVYWYQQSLDQGLQFLIQYYNGEERAKGNILERFSAQQFPDLHSELNLSSLELGDSALYFCASSVGAGLGNEQYFGPGTRLTVT.

The V call is TRBV19, the J call TRBJ2-1; 8 bases match TRBD2. The J segment lost 4 bases and the V segment lost 3 bases, leaving 8 bases of the junction unmatched. The CDR3 length is 16 residues. Germline-derived CDR1 and CDR2 are LNHDA and SQIVND (reference sequence). DNA of the CDR3: TGTGCCAGTAGTATTAACGGGAGGGGGACTTACAATGAGCAGTTCTTC. This sequence encodes CASSINGRGTYNEQFF.

This chain joins TRBV4-3 and TRBJ2-2, with a possible D match to TRBD2 (5 bases). Trimming took 0 bases from V and 5 from J, leaving 13 bases between them. The germline V gene has CDR1 LGHNA and CDR2 YSLEER. This CDR3 region has 16 residues. The CDR3 here is CASSQDQATGTGELFF. CDR3 bases: TGCGCCAGCAGCCAAGATCAGGCTACGGGAACCGGGGAGCTGTTTTTT.

A remark on this clone: An end of the junction does not agree with germline; a read error may underlie this. The rearrangement uses TRBV5-6 and TRBJ1-1; possible D gene TRBD1, 6 bases. CDR1 is SGHDT, CDR2 YYEEEE, per germline. The CDR3 is 17 amino acids. CDR3 bases: TGTGCCGGCAGCTTGGGCTGGCGCGTGACAGGACCGCCTGAAGCTTTCTTT. Protein sequence: CAGSLGWRVTGPPEAFF.